This TCR beta chain is from a study of vaccination and CD4 T cells after COVID-19. Overall study context: Median time from COVID diagnosis to post-COVID sampling was 101 days (35 to 161).

Cultured CD4+ T cell DNA underwent sequencing with the Oncomine TCR Beta short-read assay. TCRdb used MiXCR to reprocess the PCR reads, holding one entry per CDR3 protein. The sample lists about 15,000 distinct CDR3 sequences, approximately 50% occurring once. Study-wide results and limits: From a median of about 21 to 40, SARS-CoV-2-reactive clonotypes increased, though not significantly.

Treatment indicated: roughly 11-day PBMC culture with coronavirus spike peptide pools or control peptides (ViraFEST assay). ViraFEST used peptide pools to expand antigen-specific T cells and subsequently sequenced their TCRs. This clonotype has just a few counts. What it binds is not known. CDR1 is LNHNV, CDR2 YYDKDF, per germline (reference sequence). The CDR3 length is 15 residues. Trimming took 3 bases from V and 2 from J; bases not matched to a gene: 3. This chain connects TRBV15 to TRBJ1-4, with 7 bases lining up with TRBD1. The sample in question was cultured CD4+ T cells from blood, obtained after SARS-CoV-2 vaccination. The TCR sequence derives from a human donor with COVID-19. The CDR3 DNA reads as TGTGCCACCAGCAGTGAACAGGGGACTAATGAAAAACTGTTTTTT. This gives the protein CATSSEQGTNEKLFF.